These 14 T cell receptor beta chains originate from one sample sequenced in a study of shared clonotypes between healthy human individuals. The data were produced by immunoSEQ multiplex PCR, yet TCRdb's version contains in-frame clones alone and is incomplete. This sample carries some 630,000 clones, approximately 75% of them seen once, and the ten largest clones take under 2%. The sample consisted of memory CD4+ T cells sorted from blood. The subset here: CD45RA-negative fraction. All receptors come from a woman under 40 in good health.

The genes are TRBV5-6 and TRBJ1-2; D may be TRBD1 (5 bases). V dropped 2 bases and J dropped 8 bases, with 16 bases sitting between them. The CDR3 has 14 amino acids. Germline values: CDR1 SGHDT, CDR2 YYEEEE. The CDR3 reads CASSLTRDAKGYTF. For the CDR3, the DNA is TGTGCCAGCAGCTTAACCCGGGACGCGAAGGGCTACACCTTC.

In nucleotides, the CDR3 is TGTGCCAGCAGCTCTCGCGACGGATTCTACGAGCAGTACTTC. Amino acid sequence: CASSSRDGFYEQYF. The rearrangement uses TRBV7-2 and TRBJ2-7, with D unresolved. The germline V and J ends were trimmed by 4 bases and 3 bases, with 13 bases remaining between them. The germline V gene has CDR1 SGHTA and CDR2 FQGNSA. The CDR3 is 14 residues long.

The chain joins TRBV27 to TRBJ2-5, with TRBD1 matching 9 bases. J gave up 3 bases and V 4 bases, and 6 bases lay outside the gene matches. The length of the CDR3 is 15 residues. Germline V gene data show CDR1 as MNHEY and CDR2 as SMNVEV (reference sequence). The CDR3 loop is CASSSPGQGEETQYF. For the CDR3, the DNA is TGTGCCAGCAGTTCCCCGGGACAGGGAGAAGAGACCCAGTACTTC.

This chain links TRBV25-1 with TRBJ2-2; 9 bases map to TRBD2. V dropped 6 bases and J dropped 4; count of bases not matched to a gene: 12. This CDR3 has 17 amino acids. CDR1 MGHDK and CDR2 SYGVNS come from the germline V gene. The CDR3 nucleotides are TGTGCCAGCAGCGAACAAGGGGGTAGCGGGGGCACCGGGGAGCTGTTTTTT. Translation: CASSEQGGSGGTGELFF.

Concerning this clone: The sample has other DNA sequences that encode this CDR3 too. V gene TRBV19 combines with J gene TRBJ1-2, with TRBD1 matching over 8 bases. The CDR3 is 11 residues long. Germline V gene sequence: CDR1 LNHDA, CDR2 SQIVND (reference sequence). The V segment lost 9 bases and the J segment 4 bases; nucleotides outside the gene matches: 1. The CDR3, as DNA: TGTGCCAGCGGACAGGGCTATGGCTACACCTTC. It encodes CASGQGYGYTF.

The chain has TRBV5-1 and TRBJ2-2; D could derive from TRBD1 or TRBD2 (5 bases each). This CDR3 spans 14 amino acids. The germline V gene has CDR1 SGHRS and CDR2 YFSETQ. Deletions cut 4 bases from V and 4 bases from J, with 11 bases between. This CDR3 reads CASSLWGTTGELFF. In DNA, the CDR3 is TGCGCCAGCAGCCTTTGGGGGACCACCGGGGAGCTGTTTTTT.

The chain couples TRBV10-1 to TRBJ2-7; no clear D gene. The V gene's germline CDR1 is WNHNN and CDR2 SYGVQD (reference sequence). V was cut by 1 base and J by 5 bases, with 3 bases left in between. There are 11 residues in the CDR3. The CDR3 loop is CASSEFNEQYF. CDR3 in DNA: TGCGCCAGCAGTGAGTTCAACGAGCAGTACTTC.

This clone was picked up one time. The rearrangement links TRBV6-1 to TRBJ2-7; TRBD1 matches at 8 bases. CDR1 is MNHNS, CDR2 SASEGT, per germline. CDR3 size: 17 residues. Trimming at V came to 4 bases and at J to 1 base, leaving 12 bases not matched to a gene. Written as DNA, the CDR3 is TGTGCCAGCAGTGCGTCCCGGGACAGGCGCAATTCCTACGAGCAGTACTTC. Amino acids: CASSASRDRRNSYEQYF.

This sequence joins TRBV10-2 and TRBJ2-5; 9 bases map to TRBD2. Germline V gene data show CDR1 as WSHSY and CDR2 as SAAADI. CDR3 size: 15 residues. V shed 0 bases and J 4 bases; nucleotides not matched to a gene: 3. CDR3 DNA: TGCGCCAGCAGTGAGTCGGGACTAGCCGGAGAGACCCAGTACTTC. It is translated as CASSESGLAGETQYF.

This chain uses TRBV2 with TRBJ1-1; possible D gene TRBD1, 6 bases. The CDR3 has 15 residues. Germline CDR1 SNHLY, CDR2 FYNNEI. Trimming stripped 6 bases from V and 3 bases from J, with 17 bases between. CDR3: CASRVRGFGDTEAFF. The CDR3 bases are TGTGCCAGCAGGGTCAGGGGATTCGGTGACACTGAAGCTTTCTTT.

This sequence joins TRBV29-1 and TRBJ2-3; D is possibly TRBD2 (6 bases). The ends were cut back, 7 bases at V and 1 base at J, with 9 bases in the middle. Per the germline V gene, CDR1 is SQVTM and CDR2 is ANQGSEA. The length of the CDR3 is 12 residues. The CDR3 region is CSGRLGTDTQYF. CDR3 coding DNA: TGCAGCGGAAGACTAGGCACAGATACGCAGTATTTT.

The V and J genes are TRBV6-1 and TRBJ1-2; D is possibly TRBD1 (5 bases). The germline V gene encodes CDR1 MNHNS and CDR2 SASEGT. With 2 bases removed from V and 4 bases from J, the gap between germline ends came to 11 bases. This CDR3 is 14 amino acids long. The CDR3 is CASSETGPSYGYTF. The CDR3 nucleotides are TGTGCCAGCAGTGAAACAGGCCCTTCCTATGGCTACACCTTC.

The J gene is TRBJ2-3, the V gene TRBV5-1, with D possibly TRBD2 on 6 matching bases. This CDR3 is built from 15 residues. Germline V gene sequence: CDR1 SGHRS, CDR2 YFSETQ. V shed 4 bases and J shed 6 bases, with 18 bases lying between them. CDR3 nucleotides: TGCGCCAGCAGCGGTAGAGCGGGTGTACAGGATACGCAGTATTTT. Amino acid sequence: CASSGRAGVQDTQYF.

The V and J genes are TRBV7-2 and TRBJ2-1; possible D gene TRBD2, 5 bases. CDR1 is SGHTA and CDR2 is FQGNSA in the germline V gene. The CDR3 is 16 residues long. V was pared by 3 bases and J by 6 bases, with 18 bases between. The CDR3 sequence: CASSLEVLSGFNEQFF. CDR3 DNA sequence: TGTGCCAGCAGCTTGGAGGTTCTCAGCGGTTTCAATGAGCAGTTCTTC.